Listed below are T cell receptor beta chains from one sample, sequenced in a study of blood T cell repertoires in COVID-19. Sequenced by immunoSEQ multiplex PCR; TCRdb stores in-frame clones only, minus some. The sample yields some 310,000 clones, 87% seen once. Sequencing was carried out using peripheral blood. All receptors come from a man in his forties or fifties with active or convalescent COVID-19. Each CDR3 is given with its conserved first and last residue. Each record gives: J gene, D gene, clone size, V gene, CDR3 protein, CDR3 DNA. D genes are given only for firm matches. Size is omitted from some rows. Given values are once, few, many or a class for expanded clones.

J gene: TRBJ1-2; D gene: .; clone size: .; V gene: TRBV6-2/TRBV6-3; CDR3 protein: CASSFRRDLGYTF; CDR3 DNA: TGTGCCAGCAGTTTCCGCAGGGACTTAGGCTACACCTTC
J gene: TRBJ2-5; D gene: .; clone size: .; V gene: TRBV2; CDR3 protein: CASSDQGNYQETQYF; CDR3 DNA: TGTGCCAGCAGTGACCAGGGAAACTACCAAGAGACCCAGTACTTC
J gene: TRBJ1-2; D gene: .; clone size: .; V gene: TRBV5-6; CDR3 protein: CASTPWTDYGYTF; CDR3 DNA: TGTGCCAGCACCCCCTGGACAGATTATGGCTACACCTTC
J gene: TRBJ2-5; D gene: TRBD1; clone size: .; V gene: TRBV10-1; CDR3 protein: CASSFARGLEETQYF; CDR3 DNA: TGCGCCAGCAGCTTCGCTAGGGGGCTGGAAGAGACCCAGTACTTC
J gene: TRBJ1-3; D gene: .; clone size: .; V gene: TRBV19; CDR3 protein: CASRWGGEGNTIYF; CDR3 DNA: TGTGCCAGTAGATGGGGGGGTGAAGGAAACACCATATATTTT
J gene: TRBJ2-7; D gene: .; clone size: .; V gene: TRBV7-2; CDR3 protein: CASSDYMTAYEQYF; CDR3 DNA: TGTGCCAGCAGCGACTATATGACGGCTTACGAGCAGTACTTC
J gene: TRBJ2-7; D gene: TRBD1; clone size: .; V gene: TRBV5-1; CDR3 protein: CASSLTGQATYEQYF; CDR3 DNA: TGCGCCAGCAGCTTGACGGGACAGGCCACCTACGAGCAGTACTTC
J gene: TRBJ1-6; D gene: TRBD1; clone size: few; V gene: TRBV7-2; CDR3 protein: CASSRGTAYSPLHF; CDR3 DNA: TGTGCCAGCAGCCGCGGGACAGCATATTCACCCCTCCACTTT
J gene: TRBJ2-7; D gene: TRBD2; clone size: few; V gene: TRBV28; CDR3 protein: CASTRGDSYEQYF; CDR3 DNA: TGTGCCAGCACCCGGGGGGATTCCTACGAGCAGTACTTC
J gene: TRBJ2-7; D gene: .; clone size: many; V gene: TRBV4-3; CDR3 protein: CASSLVYEQYF; CDR3 DNA: TGCGCCAGCAGCCTCGTTTACGAGCAGTACTTC
J gene: TRBJ1-1; D gene: TRBD1; clone size: .; V gene: TRBV7-3; CDR3 protein: CASSLKPPGGLGQGSEFGTEAFF; CDR3 DNA: TGTGCCAGCAGCTTAAAGCCGCCCGGGGGTTTGGGACAGGGCTCGGAGTTCGGGACTGAAGCTTTCTTT
J gene: TRBJ1-1; D gene: TRBD1; clone size: .; V gene: TRBV5-1; CDR3 protein: CASSREPIGQGNTEAFF; CDR3 DNA: TGCGCCAGCAGCCGCGAACCGATAGGACAGGGGAACACTGAAGCTTTCTTT
J gene: TRBJ1-3; D gene: TRBD1; clone size: .; V gene: TRBV18; CDR3 protein: CASSPLRDRAGNTIYF; CDR3 DNA: TGTGCCAGCTCACCGCTCCGGGACAGGGCTGGAAACACCATATATTTT
J gene: TRBJ1-1; D gene: .; clone size: .; V gene: TRBV7-2; CDR3 protein: CASSAFHRFTEAFF; CDR3 DNA: TGTGCCAGCAGCGCCTTCCATCGGTTCACTGAAGCTTTCTTT
J gene: TRBJ1-1; D gene: .; clone size: .; V gene: TRBV19; CDR3 protein: CASSIGKRRNTEAFF; CDR3 DNA: TGTGCCAGTAGTATAGGAAAAAGGAGAAACACTGAAGCTTTCTTT
J gene: TRBJ2-7; D gene: .; clone size: .; V gene: TRBV19; CDR3 protein: CASSATRAWAGEQYF; CDR3 DNA: TGTGCCAGTAGTGCGACCCGGGCCTGGGCGGGGGAGCAGTACTTC
J gene: TRBJ2-1; D gene: .; clone size: .; V gene: TRBV11-3; CDR3 protein: CASSQGGTSVDYNEQFF; CDR3 DNA: TGTGCCAGCAGCCAGGGGGGAACAAGTGTCGATTACAATGAGCAGTTCTTC
J gene: TRBJ1-1; D gene: .; clone size: .; V gene: TRBV12-3/TRBV12-4; CDR3 protein: CASSPRQVMGAFF; CDR3 DNA: TGTGCCAGCAGTCCACGACAGGTCATGGGGGCTTTCTTT
J gene: TRBJ1-1; D gene: .; clone size: .; V gene: TRBV5-1; CDR3 protein: CASSLGQEYTEAFF; CDR3 DNA: TGCGCCAGCAGCTTGGGGCAGGAATACACTGAAGCTTTCTTT
J gene: TRBJ2-4; D gene: .; clone size: .; V gene: TRBV21-1; CDR3 protein: CASSRQSSGGAIRNIQYF; CDR3 DNA: TGTGCCAGCAGCAGGCAGTCTAGCGGGGGGGCGATAAGGAACATTCAGTACTTC
J gene: TRBJ2-1; D gene: TRBD2; clone size: .; V gene: TRBV2; CDR3 protein: CASSASGSHNEQFF; CDR3 DNA: TGTGCCAGCTCAGCTAGCGGGAGTCACAATGAGCAGTTCTTC
J gene: TRBJ1-1; D gene: .; clone size: .; V gene: TRBV18; CDR3 protein: CASSPQGDWTEAFF; CDR3 DNA: TGTGCCAGCTCACCACAGGGGGATTGGACTGAAGCTTTCTTT
J gene: TRBJ2-4; D gene: TRBD1; clone size: .; V gene: TRBV28; CDR3 protein: CASSLIGDSGKNIQYF; CDR3 DNA: TGTGCCAGCAGTTTAATAGGGGACAGTGGCAAAAACATTCAGTACTTC
J gene: TRBJ1-2; D gene: TRBD1; clone size: .; V gene: TRBV28; CDR3 protein: CASMRTGVFYGYTF; CDR3 DNA: TGTGCCAGCATGCGGACAGGGGTTTTCTATGGCTACACCTTC
J gene: TRBJ2-5; D gene: TRBD2; clone size: .; V gene: TRBV5-6; CDR3 protein: CASSFGGAQETQYF; CDR3 DNA: TGTGCCAGCAGCTTCGGGGGGGCACAAGAGACCCAGTACTTC
J gene: TRBJ2-3; D gene: TRBD2; clone size: .; V gene: TRBV7-2; CDR3 protein: CASSWTSGSTDTQYF; CDR3 DNA: TGTGCCAGCAGCTGGACTAGCGGGAGCACAGATACGCAGTATTTT
J gene: TRBJ2-7; D gene: TRBD2; clone size: .; V gene: TRBV18; CDR3 protein: CASSPTSTSGRYEQYF; CDR3 DNA: TGTGCCAGCTCACCAACGTCGACTAGCGGGAGGTACGAGCAGTACTTC
J gene: TRBJ2-1; D gene: .; clone size: .; V gene: TRBV7-7; CDR3 protein: CASSLGRNNEQFF; CDR3 DNA: TGTGCCAGCAGCTTAGGGCGGAACAATGAGCAGTTCTTC
J gene: TRBJ1-5; D gene: TRBD1; clone size: .; V gene: TRBV28; CDR3 protein: CASSQSGTGGNQPQHF; CDR3 DNA: TGTGCCAGCAGTCAATCCGGGACAGGGGGCAATCAGCCCCAGCATTTT
J gene: TRBJ2-7; D gene: TRBD1; clone size: .; V gene: TRBV2; CDR3 protein: CASSEGGQGYEQYF; CDR3 DNA: TGTGCCAGCAGTGAAGGGGGACAGGGCTACGAGCAGTACTTC
J gene: TRBJ2-1; D gene: .; clone size: .; V gene: TRBV30; CDR3 protein: CAWGRGYNEQFF; CDR3 DNA: TGTGCCTGGGGGCGGGGATACAATGAGCAGTTCTTC
J gene: TRBJ2-4; D gene: TRBD2; clone size: .; V gene: TRBV4-1; CDR3 protein: CASSPIAGEGLTVQYF; CDR3 DNA: TGCGCCAGCAGCCCTATAGCGGGAGAGGGGTTGACTGTCCAGTACTTC
J gene: TRBJ2-6; D gene: .; clone size: .; V gene: TRBV30; CDR3 protein: CAWSRSQGARRGGANVLTF; CDR3 DNA: TGTGCCTGGAGCCGTTCCCAGGGTGCCCGTCGTGGAGGGGCCAACGTCCTGACTTTC
J gene: TRBJ2-1; D gene: TRBD2; clone size: .; V gene: TRBV6-5; CDR3 protein: CASSYTPTSGGDEQFF; CDR3 DNA: TGTGCCAGCAGTTATACTCCGACTAGCGGGGGAGATGAGCAGTTCTTC
J gene: TRBJ1-5; D gene: .; clone size: .; V gene: TRBV6-2/TRBV6-3; CDR3 protein: CASSYSEAFQPQHF; CDR3 DNA: TGTGCCAGCAGTTACTCCGAGGCATTTCAGCCCCAGCATTTT
J gene: TRBJ1-5; D gene: .; clone size: .; V gene: TRBV7-9; CDR3 protein: CASSLGADQPQHF; CDR3 DNA: TGTGCCAGCAGCTTAGGGGCAGATCAGCCCCAGCATTTT